This T cell receptor beta chain is from a study of OX40 agonist ivuxolimab in advanced cancers. Profiled with immunoSEQ multiplex PCR; TCRdb holds only in-frame clones, not every one. The top ten clones hold 18% of a sample with 50,000 to 70,000 clones, about 93% of them seen once. The sequence was obtained from an adult with an advanced solid tumor such as melanoma, head and neck, liver or kidney cancer. Sample: CD4+ or CD8+ T cells sorted from blood, taken in a trial of the OX40 agonist ivuxolimab.

CDR3 nucleotide sequence: TGTGCCAGCAGTTCCCACTCGGACGGCAGCTCCTACAATGAGCAGTTCTTC. Protein: CASSSHSDGSSYNEQFF. The rearrangement joins TRBV27 to TRBJ2-1; D gene unclear. Germline V lookup: CDR1 MNHEY, CDR2 SMNVEV (reference sequence). Trimming shortened V by 4 bases and J by 0 bases, and 16 bases separated the two germline ends. The CDR3 length is 17 residues.